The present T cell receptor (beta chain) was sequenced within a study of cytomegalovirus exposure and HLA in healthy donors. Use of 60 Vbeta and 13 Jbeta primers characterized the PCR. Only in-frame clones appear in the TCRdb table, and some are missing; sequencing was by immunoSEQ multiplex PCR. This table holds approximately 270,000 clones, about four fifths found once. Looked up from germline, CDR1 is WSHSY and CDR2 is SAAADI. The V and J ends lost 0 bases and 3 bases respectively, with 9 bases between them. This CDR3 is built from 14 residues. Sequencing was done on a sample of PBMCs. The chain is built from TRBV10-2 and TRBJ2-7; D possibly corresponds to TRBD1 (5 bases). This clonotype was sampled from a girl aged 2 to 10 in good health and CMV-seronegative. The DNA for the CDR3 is TGCGCCAGCAGTGAGTCAGGGGCGGACTACGAGCAGTACTTC. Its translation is CASSESGADYEQYF.